Listed below are T cell receptor beta chains from one sample, sequenced in a study of blood T cell repertoires in COVID-19. This table comes from immunoSEQ multiplex PCR, and its TCRdb copy is limited to in-frame clones, with some not included. Among some 300,000 clones listed, approximately 89% were seen once. The specimen was PBMCs or T cells enriched from blood (not recorded which). The receptor set was obtained from a woman between 25 and 40 years old who had recovered from COVID-19. Both conserved end residues are part of each CDR3. The order of the fields is V gene, clone size, J gene, D gene, CDR3 DNA, CDR3 protein. A D gene is named only where the DNA matches it firmly. Rows may omit the clone size; those that give it use once, few, many or a size class.

v_call: TRBV6-5
clone_size: NA
j_call: TRBJ1-2
d_call: NA
cdr3_nt: TGTGCCAGCAGGGAGTGGGGCTACACCTTC
cdr3_aa: CASREWGYTF

v_call: TRBV5-1
clone_size: NA
j_call: TRBJ2-1
d_call: NA
cdr3_nt: TGCGCCAGCAGCTTGGAGAGTCCCGGTGAGCAGTTCTTC
cdr3_aa: CASSLESPGEQFF

v_call: TRBV4-1
clone_size: NA
j_call: TRBJ1-1
d_call: TRBD1
cdr3_nt: TGCGCCAGCAGCCAAGGGCCGGGACAGGGAGAATTTGAAGCTTTCTTT
cdr3_aa: CASSQGPGQGEFEAFF

v_call: TRBV29-1
clone_size: NA
j_call: TRBJ1-1
d_call: NA
cdr3_nt: TGCAGCGTTCTCTCAGGCCCTCGCGAAGCTTTCTTT
cdr3_aa: CSVLSGPREAFF

v_call: TRBV20-1
clone_size: NA
j_call: TRBJ1-2
d_call: TRBD1
cdr3_nt: TGCAGTGCTAGTAAGATAACGGACAGGGCATATGGCTACACCTTC
cdr3_aa: CSASKITDRAYGYTF

v_call: TRBV29-1
clone_size: NA
j_call: TRBJ1-1
d_call: NA
cdr3_nt: TGCAGCCATATCGGCAGGGGAGACACTGAAGCTTTCTTT
cdr3_aa: CSHIGRGDTEAFF

v_call: TRBV11-2
clone_size: NA
j_call: TRBJ2-4
d_call: TRBD2
cdr3_nt: TGTGCCAGTCGCTCGCGGGGGGCAGCCAAAAACATTCAGTACTTC
cdr3_aa: CASRSRGAAKNIQYF

v_call: TRBV27
clone_size: NA
j_call: TRBJ2-2
d_call: TRBD2
cdr3_nt: TGTGCCAGCAGTTTTAGCGGGAGGGCCGACACCGGGGAGCTGTTTTTT
cdr3_aa: CASSFSGRADTGELFF

v_call: TRBV5-1
clone_size: NA
j_call: TRBJ2-2
d_call: NA
cdr3_nt: TGCGCCAGCATCCCCGGCGGGGGCACGAACACCGGGGAGCTGTTTTTT
cdr3_aa: CASIPGGGTNTGELFF

v_call: TRBV6-2/TRBV6-3
clone_size: few
j_call: TRBJ2-7
d_call: TRBD2
cdr3_nt: TGTGCCAGCAGCTTACCTAGGACTAGCGGGGGACGTAGGCAGTACTTC
cdr3_aa: CASSLPRTSGGRRQYF

v_call: TRBV21-1
clone_size: once
j_call: TRBJ2-3
d_call: NA
cdr3_nt: TGTGCCAGCATCCTTCCGGGACAGGGGGCGGCAGATACGCAGTATTTT
cdr3_aa: CASILPGQGAADTQYF

v_call: TRBV6-5
clone_size: NA
j_call: TRBJ1-1
d_call: NA
cdr3_nt: TGTGCCAGCAGTCCCCGGAACACTGAAGCTTTCTTT
cdr3_aa: CASSPRNTEAFF

v_call: TRBV5-6
clone_size: NA
j_call: TRBJ1-5
d_call: TRBD1
cdr3_nt: TGTGCCAGCAGCCCATCGGGACAGGGGGTATTTCAGCCCCAGCATTTT
cdr3_aa: CASSPSGQGVFQPQHF

v_call: TRBV28
clone_size: NA
j_call: TRBJ2-1
d_call: TRBD2
cdr3_nt: TGTGCCAGCAGTACCCACCGGACTAGCGGGAACAATGAGCAGTTCTTC
cdr3_aa: CASSTHRTSGNNEQFF

v_call: TRBV12-3/TRBV12-4
clone_size: NA
j_call: TRBJ2-4
d_call: NA
cdr3_nt: TGTGCCAGCAGTTTAACAGGTGAAAACATTCAGTACTTC
cdr3_aa: CASSLTGENIQYF

v_call: TRBV5-4
clone_size: NA
j_call: TRBJ2-7
d_call: NA
cdr3_nt: TGTGCCAGCAGCTTGGATCCAGGGGGGACCTACGAGCAGTACTTC
cdr3_aa: CASSLDPGGTYEQYF

v_call: TRBV2
clone_size: NA
j_call: TRBJ2-7
d_call: TRBD2
cdr3_nt: TGTGCCAGCAGGGAAGGGACTAGCGGAGTCGAGCAGTACTTC
cdr3_aa: CASREGTSGVEQYF

v_call: TRBV5-1
clone_size: NA
j_call: TRBJ1-2
d_call: NA
cdr3_nt: TGCGCCAGCAGCGTAGACAGCTATGGCTACACCTTC
cdr3_aa: CASSVDSYGYTF

v_call: TRBV11-2
clone_size: once
j_call: TRBJ2-3
d_call: TRBD1
cdr3_nt: TGTGCCAGCAGCTTGAACAGGGGGATCACAGATACGCAGTATTTT
cdr3_aa: CASSLNRGITDTQYF

v_call: TRBV2
clone_size: NA
j_call: TRBJ1-2
d_call: NA
cdr3_nt: TGTGCCAGCAGTGGGGAGATAAACTATGGCTACACCTTC
cdr3_aa: CASSGEINYGYTF

v_call: TRBV7-2
clone_size: NA
j_call: TRBJ2-7
d_call: TRBD1
cdr3_nt: TGTGCCAGCAGCTTAACGCCGGGACAGTCCTACGAGCAGTACTTC
cdr3_aa: CASSLTPGQSYEQYF

v_call: TRBV7-9
clone_size: few
j_call: TRBJ2-1
d_call: NA
cdr3_nt: TGTGCCAGCAGCTTAGCTACAGGGACGATGAATGAGCAGTTCTTC
cdr3_aa: CASSLATGTMNEQFF

v_call: TRBV6-5
clone_size: NA
j_call: TRBJ1-2
d_call: TRBD1
cdr3_nt: TGTGCCAGCAGGGGGACAGGGGCGGGTATTTATGGCTACACCTTC
cdr3_aa: CASRGTGAGIYGYTF

v_call: TRBV15
clone_size: NA
j_call: TRBJ2-7
d_call: TRBD2
cdr3_nt: TGTGCCACCAGCATGGGGCTAGCGGGAGCGTACGAGCAGTACTTC
cdr3_aa: CATSMGLAGAYEQYF

v_call: TRBV5-6
clone_size: NA
j_call: TRBJ1-3
d_call: NA
cdr3_nt: TGTGCCAGCAGCTTGGGGGCCGACTCTGGAAACACCATATATTTT
cdr3_aa: CASSLGADSGNTIYF

v_call: TRBV29-1
clone_size: NA
j_call: TRBJ1-2
d_call: NA
cdr3_nt: TGCAGCGTTCTTCAGGGGACCTATGGCTACACCTTC
cdr3_aa: CSVLQGTYGYTF

v_call: TRBV7-2
clone_size: NA
j_call: TRBJ2-7
d_call: TRBD2
cdr3_nt: TGTGCCAGCAGCCCCGGGACTAGCCGACGGGAGCAGTACTTC
cdr3_aa: CASSPGTSRREQYF

v_call: TRBV7-6
clone_size: NA
j_call: TRBJ2-3
d_call: TRBD1
cdr3_nt: TGTGCCAGCAGCTTAGGACAGGGGGCTACAGATACGCAGTATTTT
cdr3_aa: CASSLGQGATDTQYF

v_call: TRBV19
clone_size: NA
j_call: TRBJ1-5
d_call: NA
cdr3_nt: TGTGCCAGTAGTATAGAGTTGGGACTCCGCAATCAGCCCCAGCATTTT
cdr3_aa: CASSIELGLRNQPQHF

v_call: TRBV7-3
clone_size: NA
j_call: TRBJ2-3
d_call: TRBD2
cdr3_nt: TGTGCCAGCAGCTTATCAGTAGCGGGAGGGAGCACAGATACGCAGTATTTT
cdr3_aa: CASSLSVAGGSTDTQYF

v_call: TRBV5-1
clone_size: NA
j_call: TRBJ2-2
d_call: NA
cdr3_nt: TGCGCCAGCGCATCCCTACCTTTGGACAGCCAATTTTCCGTTCCCGGGGAGCTGTTTTTT
cdr3_aa: CASASLPLDSQFSVPGELFF

v_call: TRBV5-4
clone_size: NA
j_call: TRBJ1-2
d_call: NA
cdr3_nt: TGTGCCAGCAGCTTGGAACCTCCGGACTATGGCTACACCTTC
cdr3_aa: CASSLEPPDYGYTF

v_call: TRBV18
clone_size: NA
j_call: TRBJ2-3
d_call: TRBD2
cdr3_nt: TGTGCCAGCTCTCGCTTCACTAGCGGCGGCACAGATACGCAGTATTTT
cdr3_aa: CASSRFTSGGTDTQYF

v_call: TRBV3-1/TRBV3-2
clone_size: NA
j_call: TRBJ2-2
d_call: NA
cdr3_nt: TGTGCCAGCAGCCGAGGGGGGAACACCGGGGAGCTGTTTTTT
cdr3_aa: CASSRGGNTGELFF

v_call: TRBV11-2
clone_size: NA
j_call: TRBJ2-1
d_call: TRBD1
cdr3_nt: TGTGCCAGCAGCCCGTTAGGGGACAGGGTGGACAATGAGCAGTTCTTC
cdr3_aa: CASSPLGDRVDNEQFF

v_call: TRBV19
clone_size: NA
j_call: TRBJ1-4
d_call: TRBD1
cdr3_nt: TGTGCCAGTAGTAATACAGGGGGATCTAATGAAAAACTGTTTTTT
cdr3_aa: CASSNTGGSNEKLFF

v_call: TRBV7-7
clone_size: NA
j_call: TRBJ2-1
d_call: TRBD2
cdr3_nt: TGTGCTAGCAGCTTTGAGGCGGGACTAAACAATGAGCAGTTCTTC
cdr3_aa: CASSFEAGLNNEQFF

v_call: TRBV7-2
clone_size: NA
j_call: TRBJ2-7
d_call: NA
cdr3_nt: TGTGCCAGCAGCGTAGCGATCGGGAGTGGGTACGAGCAGTACTTC
cdr3_aa: CASSVAIGSGYEQYF

v_call: TRBV7-2
clone_size: NA
j_call: TRBJ1-2
d_call: NA
cdr3_nt: TGTGCCAGCAGCTTAGCGGCACAGGGAGAGGGTGGCTACACCTTC
cdr3_aa: CASSLAAQGEGGYTF

v_call: TRBV7-9
clone_size: NA
j_call: TRBJ1-3
d_call: NA
cdr3_nt: TGTGCCAGCAGCTTAGCTTCAGGAAACACCATATATTTT
cdr3_aa: CASSLASGNTIYF

v_call: TRBV5-4
clone_size: NA
j_call: TRBJ2-5
d_call: NA
cdr3_nt: TGTGCCAGCAGCTCGGGGACTCCGCAAGAGACCCAGTACTTC
cdr3_aa: CASSSGTPQETQYF

v_call: TRBV18
clone_size: NA
j_call: TRBJ1-1
d_call: TRBD1
cdr3_nt: TGTGCCAGCTCCCCGACAGGGGATACTGAAGCTTTCTTT
cdr3_aa: CASSPTGDTEAFF

v_call: TRBV18
clone_size: NA
j_call: TRBJ1-5
d_call: TRBD1
cdr3_nt: TGTGCCAGCTCGTTAGGACAGGGCAATCAGCCCCAGCATTTT
cdr3_aa: CASSLGQGNQPQHF

v_call: TRBV10-1
clone_size: NA
j_call: TRBJ1-5
d_call: TRBD1
cdr3_nt: TGCGCCAGCAGTACAGGACAGGTCAATCAGCCCCAGCATTTT
cdr3_aa: CASSTGQVNQPQHF

v_call: TRBV11-2
clone_size: NA
j_call: TRBJ2-1
d_call: TRBD1
cdr3_nt: TGTGCCAGCAGCCAAAAGGGGACAGTCAATGAGCAGTTCTTC
cdr3_aa: CASSQKGTVNEQFF